This TCR beta chain stems from a study of early T cells in non-severe SARS-CoV-2 infection. TCRdb called the 5' RACE reads again in MiXCR, with one record for every CDR3 protein. In the table there are tens of thousands of distinct CDR3 sequences, roughly 9.5% of which are singletons. The CDR3 consists of 16 residues. The germline V and J ends were trimmed by 5 bases and 3 bases, with 19 bases remaining between them. The germline V gene encodes CDR1 SGHTA and CDR2 FQGNSA. The chain links TRBV7-2 to TRBJ1-2; D is unclear. Sequencing was done on a sample of whole blood. This receptor was identified in an adult who was a healthcare worker with PCR-confirmed SARS-CoV-2 infection or an uninfected control (not recorded which). The CDR3 sequence: CASSPSGVGTYYGYTF. The CDR3 coding sequence is TGTGCCAGCAGCCCCAGTGGGGTGGGAACCTACTATGGCTACACCTTC.